This T cell receptor (beta chain) is drawn from a study of CXCR3-negative and CXCR3-positive naive CD8 T cells. cDNA libraries for TRB were generated by 5' RACE incorporating UMI labels. For each CDR3 protein, TCRdb gives one entry from its re-call of the 5' RACE reads, without DNA. This repertoire comprises around 60,000 distinct CDR3 sequences; its ten largest clones make up 0.8%. Remarks on this clonotype: Antigen: not known.

General observations from the study: More hydrophobic TRB CDR3s occurred in CXCR3-positive than in CXCR3-negative naive cells.

This CDR3 has 13 residues. From germline, CDR1 is SGDLS and CDR2 YYNGEE. The V gene is TRBV9, the J gene TRBJ2-3; TCRdb reports TRBD2, a call that lacks DNA to check it against. The sequencing sample was made of naive CXCR3+ CD8+ T cells from blood. This sample's subset: CD45RO-CCR7+CD27+CD95- naive CD8+ T cells expressing CXCR3 (TNR3+). The TCR originated in a human donor in good health. Some clones in this sample may be carry-over from other donors' samples. The CDR3 spells CASSAGTSDTQYF.